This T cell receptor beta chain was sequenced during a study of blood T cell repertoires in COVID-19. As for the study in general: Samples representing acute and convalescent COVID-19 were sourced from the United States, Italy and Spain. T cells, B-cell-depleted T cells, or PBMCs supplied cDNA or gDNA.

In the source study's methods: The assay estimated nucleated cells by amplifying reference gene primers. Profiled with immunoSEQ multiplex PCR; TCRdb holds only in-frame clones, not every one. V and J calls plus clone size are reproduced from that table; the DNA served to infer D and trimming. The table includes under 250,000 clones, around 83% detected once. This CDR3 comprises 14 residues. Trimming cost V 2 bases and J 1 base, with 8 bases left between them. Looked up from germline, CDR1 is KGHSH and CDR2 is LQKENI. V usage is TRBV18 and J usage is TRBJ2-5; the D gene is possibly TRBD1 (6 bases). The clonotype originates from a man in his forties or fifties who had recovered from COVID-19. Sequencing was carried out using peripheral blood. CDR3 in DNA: TGTGCCAGCTCACCATTGGACAGCCAAGAGACCCAGTACTTC. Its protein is CASSPLDSQETQYF.